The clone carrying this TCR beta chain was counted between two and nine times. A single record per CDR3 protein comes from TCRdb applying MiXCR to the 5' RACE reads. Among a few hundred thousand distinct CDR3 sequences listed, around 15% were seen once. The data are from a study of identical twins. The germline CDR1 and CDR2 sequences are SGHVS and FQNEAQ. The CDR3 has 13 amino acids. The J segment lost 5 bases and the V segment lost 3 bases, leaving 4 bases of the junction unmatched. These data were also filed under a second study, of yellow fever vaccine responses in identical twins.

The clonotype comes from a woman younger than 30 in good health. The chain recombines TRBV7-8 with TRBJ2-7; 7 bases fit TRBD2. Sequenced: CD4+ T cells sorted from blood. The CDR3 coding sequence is TGTGCCAGCAGCTTGCGGGAGCTAGACGAGCAGTACTTC. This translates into CASSLRELDEQYF.